Listed below are T cell receptor beta chains from one sample, sequenced in a study of Graves' ophthalmopathy and Graves' hyperthyroidism. TCRdb re-called the multiplex PCR reads through MiXCR, storing one row per CDR3 protein. The sample has hundreds of thousands of distinct CDR3 sequences; under 25% are singletons. The sequencing sample was made of peripheral blood. The receptor source for this set is a woman under 30 with stable Graves' hyperthyroidism. CDR3s include the opening cysteine and the closing phenylalanine or tryptophan. D genes are given only for firm matches. Clone size is stated in some rows and not others, as once, few, many or a class when expanded.

clone_size,j_call,v_call,d_call,cdr3_aa,cdr3_nt
NA,TRBJ1-2,TRBV3-1,NA,CASSQGDQLYGYTF,TGTGCCAGCAGCCAAGGGGATCAGCTCTATGGCTACACCTTC
many,TRBJ1-1,TRBV11-2,TRBD1,CASSTGQGDGKAFF,TGTGCCAGCAGTACCGGTCAGGGGGACGGGAAAGCTTTCTTT
many,TRBJ2-5,TRBV4-2,TRBD2,CASSQGGLAGVEGQETQYF,TGTGCCAGCAGCCAAGGAGGACTAGCGGGAGTGGAGGGCCAAGAGACCCAGTACTTC
NA,TRBJ2-5,TRBV20-1,TRBD2,CSAQTSLETQYF,TGCAGTGCTCAGACTAGCTTAGAGACCCAGTACTTC
many,TRBJ1-1,TRBV7-2,NA,CASSRQALNTEAFF,TGTGCCAGCAGCAGACAGGCTTTGAACACTGAAGCTTTCTTT
NA,TRBJ2-7,TRBV5-1,TRBD2,CASSSPGLEGLEQYF,TGCGCCAGCAGCTCCCCGGGACTAGAGGGGCTCGAGCAGTACTTC
many,TRBJ2-5,TRBV20-1,NA,CSARDELGVGTQYF,TGCAGTGCTAGAGACGAGTTGGGGGTAGGGACCCAGTACTTC
NA,TRBJ1-1,TRBV27,NA,CACSLGQASEAFF,TGTGCCTGCAGTCTCGGGCAGGCGTCTGAAGCTTTCTTT
many,TRBJ1-1,TRBV12-3/TRBV12-4,NA,CASSFSRWNTEAFF,TGTGCCAGCAGTTTCAGCCGTTGGAACACTGAAGCTTTCTTT
many,TRBJ1-6,TRBV28,NA,CASSPPLGSGDSPLHF,TGTGCCAGCAGTCCTCCCTTGGGCTCGGGAGACTCACCCCTCCACTTT
many,TRBJ2-5,TRBV25-1,NA,CASSEWVASQETQYF,TGTGCCAGCAGTGAATGGGTTGCGTCCCAAGAGACCCAGTACTTC
NA,TRBJ2-7,TRBV12-3/TRBV12-4,TRBD1,CASSSDRTGVIYEQYF,TGTGCCAGCAGTTCGGACCGAACAGGGGTTATCTACGAGCAGTACTTC
many,TRBJ1-2,TRBV7-6,TRBD1,CASSPGQGNGYTF,TGTGCCAGCAGCCCGGGACAGGGGAACGGCTACACCTTC
many,TRBJ2-7,TRBV19,TRBD1,CAINGQGAEQYF,TGTGCCATCAACGGACAGGGAGCCGAGCAGTACTTC
many,TRBJ1-6,TRBV27,NA,CASSSPGRNSPLHF,TGTGCCAGCAGTTCGCCAGGGCGTAATTCACCCCTCCACTTT
NA,TRBJ2-2,TRBV5-1,TRBD2,CASSFSGSATGELFF,TGCGCCAGCAGCTTCAGCGGGAGCGCCACCGGGGAGCTGTTTTTT
many,TRBJ2-5,TRBV10-3,NA,CAISEAGETQYF,TGTGCCATCAGTGAGGCTGGAGAGACCCAGTACTTC
many,TRBJ2-5,TRBV28,TRBD1,CATNPGTGGQYF,TGTGCCACTAACCCCGGGACAGGGGGCCAGTACTTC
many,TRBJ2-2,TRBV15,TRBD1,CATSRALSDRGAGELFF,TGTGCCACCAGCAGAGCTCTGAGCGACAGGGGCGCCGGGGAGCTGTTTTTT
NA,TRBJ1-3,TRBV6-5,NA,CASSSPTLGNTIYF,TGTGCCAGCAGTTCGCCGACACTCGGAAACACCATATATTTT
NA,TRBJ2-7,TRBV6-5,TRBD2,CASSLWGGSGRPYEQYF,TGTGCCAGCAGTTTGTGGGGGGGTAGCGGGAGGCCGTACGAGCAGTACTTC
many,TRBJ2-7,TRBV10-3,NA,CAISGQGPYEQYF,TGTGCCATCAGTGGGCAGGGGCCCTACGAGCAGTACTTC